The clone carrying this T cell receptor (beta chain) was seen at least ten times. Its antigen remains unknown. This entry is derived from a study of T cells in Graves' hyperthyroidism and ophthalmopathy. With a duration under 2 months, the hyperthyroidism was newly diagnosed in patients aged 18 to 65. Amplification yielded TCR beta CDR3 regions, with RNA transcripts as the source. The TCR CDR3 was amplified in a first-round RT-PCR using the HTBI primer set. TCRdb redid the calling of the multiplex PCR reads with MiXCR, one entry per CDR3 protein. The sample records roughly 570,000 distinct CDR3 sequences, about 45% being singletons. Regarding the study as a whole: A model built on 13 V-J features separated ophthalmopathy from stable hyperthyroidism. Blood also showed most of the thyroid clonotypes that were expanded above 0.001. Ophthalmopathy prediction by the model preceded onset by a median roughly 6 months.

This receptor was taken from a woman between 18 and 29 years old with Graves' hyperthyroidism. The sequencing input was peripheral blood or thyroid tissue (not recorded which).

The CDR3 here is CASSLGAGSTYEQYF. CDR3 nucleotide sequence: TGTGCCAGCAGCTTAGGAGCCGGTTCCACCTACGAGCAGTACTTC. The chain combines TRBV7-8 with TRBJ2-7; D ambiguous. This CDR3 is 15 amino acids long. CDR1 is SGHVS, CDR2 FQNEAQ, per germline. The V end was cut by 1 base, the J end by 2 bases, with 12 bases between.